This T cell receptor beta chain was recorded in a study of T cell responses to AZD1222 COVID-19 vaccine. This CDR3 region has 16 residues. CDR1 is KGHSH and CDR2 is LQKENI in the germline V gene. In the case of this clone: The junction shows a germline mismatch at one end, possibly a read error.

The data were produced by immunoSEQ multiplex PCR, yet TCRdb's version contains in-frame clones alone and is incomplete. The table lists about 140,000 clones, less than 95% of them singletons. This chain joins TRBV18 and TRBJ1-1; 8 nucleotides agree with TRBD1. The clonotype was recovered from an adult who received the MenACWY meningococcal vaccine as a control. The sequences come from peripheral blood, collected 28 days after the second dose of the MenACWY control vaccine. CDR3 nucleotide sequence: TGTGCCAGCTCACCAACGATGACAGGGGAGAAAACTGTAGCTTTCTTT. Translation: CASSPTMTGEKTVAFF.